A single sample is the source of the 10 T cell receptor beta chains below, sequenced in a study of cytomegalovirus exposure and HLA in healthy donors. The primer mix had 60 Vbeta and 13 Jbeta primers. Profiled with immunoSEQ multiplex PCR; TCRdb holds only in-frame clones, not every one. Of about 190,000 clones listed, roughly four fifths are singletons. The sequenced sample consisted of PBMCs. These receptors came from a man aged 50 to 60 in good health and CMV-seronegative.

This chain joins TRBV5-4 and TRBJ1-4; 7 bases are shared with TRBD1. V lost 3 bases and J lost 2; bases outside the gene matches: 4. This CDR3 comprises 15 residues. Germline V lookup: CDR1 SGHNT, CDR2 YYREEE (reference sequence). CDR3 amino acids: CASSSQGRTNEKLFF. The CDR3 DNA reads as TGTGCCAGCAGCTCACAGGGGAGGACTAATGAAAAACTGTTTTTT.

This rearrangement joins TRBV20-1 to TRBJ1-2, with D possibly being TRBD1 (6 bases). The CDR3 sequence is 10 residues long. The germline V gene encodes CDR1 DFQATT and CDR2 SNEGSKA (reference sequence). Trimming stripped 3 bases from V and 14 bases from J, with 13 bases between. The CDR3: CSASRTAGTF. CDR3 nucleotide sequence: TGCAGTGCTAGCCGGACAGCTGGAACCTTC.

The chain links TRBV15 to TRBJ2-3; 11 positions agree with TRBD2. With V trimmed by 0 bases and J by 14 bases, 13 bases remained unmatched. CDR1 is LNHNV and CDR2 is YYDKDF in the germline V gene (reference sequence). This CDR3 is built from 16 residues. In nucleotides, the CDR3 is TGTGCCACCAGCAGAGACACCCTAGCGGGGGGCACGGCGAGGTATTTT. Protein product: CATSRDTLAGGTARYF.

The chain employs TRBV6-6 and TRBJ2-7; 7 nucleotides agree with TRBD2. The ends lost 6 bases at V and 2 bases at J; junction bases unmatched: 1. Germline V gene data show CDR1 as MNHNY and CDR2 as SVGAGI (reference sequence). The CDR3 consists of 12 residues. The CDR3: CASSRGAYEQYF. The CDR3 DNA follows: TGTGCCAGCAGCCGGGGGGCCTACGAGCAGTACTTC.

V is TRBV2 and J is TRBJ2-7; 13 bases are shared with TRBD2. The CDR3 is 16 amino acids. V was clipped by 8 bases and J by 6 bases; unmatched bases: 13. CDR1 SNHLY and CDR2 FYNNEI come from the germline V gene. The CDR3 reads CASLIQRTSGRGEQYF. CDR3 coding DNA: TGTGCCAGCCTGATCCAAAGGACTAGCGGGAGAGGCGAGCAGTACTTC.

This chain's CDR3 is CASSQNRGATETQYF. CDR3 sequence (DNA): TGTGCCAGCAGCCAAAACAGGGGGGCCACCGAGACCCAGTACTTC. The chain has TRBV7-6 and TRBJ2-5; 8 bases are shared with TRBD1. V lost 5 bases and J lost 5; bases outside the gene matches: 10. CDR3 length: 15 amino acids. The V gene's germline CDR1 is SGHVS and CDR2 FNYEAQ.

For this clone: One junction end does not reproduce the germline sequence, and a read error may be involved. The CDR3 sequence: CASSPRDRALNEQLF. CDR3 coding DNA: TGTGCCAGCAGCCCCCGGGACAGGGCGCTCAATGAGCAGCTCTTC. The chain links TRBV9 to TRBJ2-1, with 9 bases identical to TRBD1. The CDR3 runs to 15 residues. Germline CDR1 is SGDLS and CDR2 is YYNGEE. The full variable domain, completed using reference TRBV9 and TRBJ2-1, is DSGVTQTPKHLITATGQRVTLRCSPRSGDLSVYWYQQSLDQGLQFLIQYYNGEERAKGNILERFSAQQFPDLHSELNLSSLELGDSALYFCASSPRDRALNEQLFGPGTRLTVL.

The rearrangement links TRBV28 to TRBJ2-7, with 9 bases aligning to TRBD2. The CDR3 contains 14 residues. With 6 bases clipped from V and 3 bases from J, the junction kept 6 bases outside the gene matches. In germline, CDR1 is MDHEN, CDR2 SYDVKM. The CDR3 DNA follows: TGTGCCAGCAGACCCGGGACTAGCAGCTACGAGCAGTACTTC. Translation: CASRPGTSSYEQYF.

This clone was detected a few times. The gene calls are TRBV7-2 and TRBJ1-6; perhaps TRBD1 as D (6 bases). This CDR3 spans 16 amino acids. The germline V gene encodes CDR1 SGHTA and CDR2 FQGNSA. The V end was cut by 0 bases, the J end by 4 bases, with 10 bases between. In nucleotides, the CDR3 is TGTGCCAGCAGCTTAGCGCCGCAGGGGTATAATTCACCCCTCCACTTT. It yields the protein CASSLAPQGYNSPLHF.

This clone was detected only a few times. V usage is TRBV7-9 and J usage is TRBJ2-7; a possible D gene is TRBD1 (6 bases). Germline CDR1 is SEHNR and CDR2 is FQNEAQ (reference sequence). Trimming removed 5 bases from V and 0 bases from J, with 8 bases in between. The CDR3 spans 13 residues. The CDR3 spells CASSGGLSYEQYF. The CDR3, as DNA: TGTGCCAGCAGCGGGGGCCTCTCCTACGAGCAGTACTTC.